The 14 T cell receptor beta chains in this list originate from one sample, sequenced in a study of human CD8 memory T cell subsets. Investigators built TCR beta libraries using UMI-labeled 5' RACE. TCRdb reprocessed the 5' RACE reads via MiXCR and lists one record per CDR3 protein. The data show some 7,400 distinct CDR3 sequences, 3.9% seen once. Material: CD8+ T cells from PBMCs. The receptors come from a human donor in good health.

This clonotype is termed medium-sized (0.01 to 0.1%). The chain employs TRBV6-4 and TRBJ2-7; 9 bases map to TRBD1. This CDR3 spans 15 amino acids. V lost 6 bases to trimming and J lost 6 bases; unmatched junction nucleotides: 12. Germline CDR1 and CDR2: MRHNA and SNTAGT. The DNA of the CDR3 is TGTGCCAGCAGCCCAGCCGGGACAGGGTTCCGCGAGCAGTACTTC. It is translated as CASSPAGTGFREQYF.

CDR3 nucleotide sequence: TGTGCCAGCAGCTTAGATCTCGGACAGGGCCGGGACACCGGGGAGCTGTTTTTT. Amino acids: CASSLDLGQGRDTGELFF. The rearrangement links TRBV11-2 to TRBJ2-2; 8 bases match TRBD1. V gave up 0 bases and J gave up 3 bases; unmatched junction bases: 9. Germline V gives CDR1 SGHAT, CDR2 FQNNGV. This CDR3 region has 18 residues.

A few counts support this clonotype. The chain recombines TRBV19 with TRBJ2-5; a weak D match, TRBD1 (5 bases). Looked up from germline, CDR1 is LNHDA and CDR2 is SQIVND (reference sequence). The CDR3 spans 14 residues. V shed 2 bases and J shed 0 bases, with 7 bases lying between them. Written as DNA, the CDR3 is TGTGCCAGTAGTATACAGGACAACCAAGAGACCCAGTACTTC. This codes for CASSIQDNQETQYF. Full variable domain (rest looked up from reference TRBV19 and TRBJ2-5): DGGITQSPKYLFRKEGQNVTLSCEQNLNHDAMYWYRQDPGQGLRLIYYSQIVNDFQKGDIAEGYSVSREKKESFPLTVTSAQKNPTAFYLCASSIQDNQETQYFGPGTRLLVL.

This clonotype was seen at least ten times. The chain joins TRBV5-6 to TRBJ2-2; 10 bases map to TRBD1. Trimming at V came to 2 bases and at J to 3 bases, leaving 4 bases not matched to a gene. The CDR3 covers 16 residues. CDR1 is SGHDT and CDR2 is YYEEEE in the germline V gene. In DNA, the CDR3 is TGTGCCAGCAGCTTCGTGGGACAGGGGTACACCGGGGAGCTGTTTTTT. This encodes CASSFVGQGYTGELFF.

This clonotype has a count of ten or more. The chain is built from TRBV7-9 and TRBJ1-1, with 10 bases aligning to TRBD1. The CDR3 runs to 17 residues. V lost 5 bases, J lost 6 bases, and 15 bases stayed unmatched. CDR1 and CDR2 (germline): SEHNR, FQNEAQ (reference sequence). The CDR3 DNA sequence: TGTGCCAGCAGCCCCTCGGGACAGGGGCTAAAGGGGGCTGAAGCTTTCTTT. Protein: CASSPSGQGLKGAEAFF.

This clonotype was observed a few times. The gene calls are TRBV6-6 and TRBJ2-7; unclear D gene. Trimming removed 0 bases from V and 0 bases from J, with 9 bases in between. The germline V gene encodes CDR1 MNHNY and CDR2 SVGAGI (reference sequence). The CDR3 totals 15 residues. The CDR3 loop is CASSYSSQSSYEQYF. For the CDR3, the DNA is TGTGCCAGCAGTTACTCTTCACAGAGCTCCTACGAGCAGTACTTC.

In this sample, this clonotype turned up many times. The CDR3 region has the DNA TGTGCCAGCAGCCCCGGGACAGGAAAGGCTGAAAAACTGTTTTTT. Its protein is CASSPGTGKAEKLFF. The rearrangement links TRBV7-9 to TRBJ1-4; 8 bases are shared with TRBD1. Germline values: CDR1 SEHNR, CDR2 FQNEAQ (reference sequence). The CDR3 totals 15 residues. The V gene end was trimmed by 5 bases and the J gene end by 7 bases; junction bases not matched to a gene: 9. Filled out from reference TRBV7-9 and TRBJ1-4, the complete variable domain reads DTGVSQNPRHKITKRGQNVTFRCDPISEHNRLYWYRQTLGQGPEFLTYFQNEAQLEKSRLLSDRFSAERPKGSFSTLEIQRTEQGDSAMYLCASSPGTGKAEKLFFGSGTQLSVL.

At least ten counts were recorded for this clonotype. The chain couples TRBV4-1 to TRBJ1-4, with D uncertain. Deletions cut 1 base from V and 8 bases from J, with 11 bases between. The CDR3 runs 14 residues. Germline V gives CDR1 MGHRA, CDR2 YSYEKL. The CDR3 here is CASSQGSTREKLFF. CDR3 bases: TGCGCCAGCAGCCAAGGCTCGACACGAGAAAAACTGTTTTTT.

This clonotype was observed at least ten times. The J gene is TRBJ1-2, the V gene TRBV27; a weak D match, TRBD1 (6 bases). CDR3 length equals 17 residues. Germline V CDR1 and CDR2: MNHEY, SMNVEV (reference sequence). Trimming shortened V by 0 bases and J by 0 bases, and 14 bases separated the two germline ends. The CDR3 bases are TGTGCCAGCAGTTTATCGAGCATGGGGGGCTCTAACTATGGCTACACCTTC. Residues: CASSLSSMGGSNYGYTF.

This clonotype occurred many times. The chain has TRBV30 and TRBJ1-1; no clear D gene. The CDR3 is 13 residues long. Trimming took off 3 bases at V and 1 base at J, with 9 bases between the two ends. Germline loops: CDR1 GTSNPN, CDR2 SVGIG (reference sequence). The CDR3 DNA reads as TGTGCCTGGAGGGCAGGACCGAACACTGAAGCTTTCTTT. This encodes CAWRAGPNTEAFF. The full variable domain, in which reference TRBV30 and TRBJ1-1 provide the parts outside the CDR3, is SQTIHQWPATLVQPVGSPLSLECTVEGTSNPNLYWYRQAAGRGLQLLFYSVGIGQISSEVPQNLSASRPQDRQFILSSKKLLLSDSGFYLCAWRAGPNTEAFFGQGTRLTVV.

This clonotype came up many times. The CDR3 is CASSVAGSGINYNEQFF. CDR3 DNA: TGTGCCAGCAGCGTAGCCGGGAGCGGGATCAACTACAATGAGCAGTTCTTC. The chain has TRBV9 and TRBJ2-1, with 7 bases lining up with TRBD2. CDR3 length: 17 amino acids. J lost 3 bases, V lost 0 bases, and 9 bases had no gene match. In germline, CDR1 is SGDLS, CDR2 YYNGEE.

There are many counts of this clonotype. The V gene is TRBV20-1, the J gene TRBJ2-7; D uncertain. The CDR3 is 15 residues long. V dropped 6 bases and J dropped 0 bases, with 18 bases sitting between them. Germline V gene lookup returns CDR1 DFQATT and CDR2 SNEGSKA (reference sequence). This CDR3 is CSANPEAGFSYEQYF. The CDR3 DNA reads as TGCAGTGCCAACCCCGAAGCAGGCTTCTCCTACGAGCAGTACTTC.

The J gene is TRBJ2-3, the V gene TRBV6-5, with 8 bases fitting TRBD1. This CDR3 is 16 amino acids long. CDR1 is MNHEY, CDR2 SVGAGI, per germline. Unmatched junction bases numbered 13, after V lost 2 bases and J lost 9 bases. In DNA, the CDR3 is TGTGCCAGCAGTTACCAAGCCGGGACAGGAGAATTCACGCAGTATTTT. Its protein is CASSYQAGTGEFTQYF.

This clonotype was detected many times. This chain connects TRBV28 to TRBJ1-1, with unresolved D. Trimming took off 7 bases at V and 5 bases at J, with 23 bases between the two ends. Germline CDR1 MDHEN, CDR2 SYDVKM. CDR3 length equals 16 residues. CDR3 residues: CASTAWGPRDRTEAFF. The CDR3 coding sequence is TGTGCCAGCACCGCTTGGGGTCCCAGAGATCGGACTGAAGCTTTCTTT.